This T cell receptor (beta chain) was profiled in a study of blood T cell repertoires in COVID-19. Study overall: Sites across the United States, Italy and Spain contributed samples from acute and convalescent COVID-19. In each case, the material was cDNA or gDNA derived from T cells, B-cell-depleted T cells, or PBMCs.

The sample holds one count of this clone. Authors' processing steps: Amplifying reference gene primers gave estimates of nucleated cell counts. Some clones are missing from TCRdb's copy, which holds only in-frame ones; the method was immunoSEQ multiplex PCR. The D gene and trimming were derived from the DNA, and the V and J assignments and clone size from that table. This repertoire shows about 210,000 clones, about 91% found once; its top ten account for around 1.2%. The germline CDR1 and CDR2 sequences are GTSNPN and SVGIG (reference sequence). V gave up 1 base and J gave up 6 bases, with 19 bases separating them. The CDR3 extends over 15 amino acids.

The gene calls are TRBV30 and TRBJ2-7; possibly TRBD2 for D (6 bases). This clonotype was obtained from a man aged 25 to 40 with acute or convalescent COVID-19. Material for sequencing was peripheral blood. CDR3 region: CAWSGPRREVSEQYF. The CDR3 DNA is TGTGCCTGGAGTGGCCCCCGGAGGGAGGTTAGCGAGCAGTACTTC.